These 5 T cell receptor beta chains were all obtained from the same sample, sequenced in a study of blood T cell repertoires in COVID-19. This table comes from immunoSEQ multiplex PCR, and its TCRdb copy is limited to in-frame clones, with some not included. The table has 200,000 to 250,000 clones, 85% to 90% seen once. Sequenced: peripheral blood. Receptor source: a man older than 75 with acute or convalescent COVID-19.

The chain carries TRBV14 and TRBJ1-2, with 7 bases aligning to TRBD1. This CDR3 is built from 15 residues. After removal of 1 base from V and 4 bases from J, the junction contained 6 bases not matched to a gene. The germline V gene encodes CDR1 SGHDN and CDR2 FVKESK. CDR3 in amino acids: CASSQGRGQIYGYTF. CDR3 in DNA: TGTGCCAGCAGCCAAGGTCGGGGACAGATCTATGGCTACACCTTC.

The chain uses TRBV28 and TRBJ2-1; 7 bases agree with TRBD2. J gave up 0 bases and V 6 bases, and 8 bases lay outside the gene matches. The CDR3 is 16 amino acids. Germline values: CDR1 MDHEN, CDR2 SYDVKM. The CDR3 region is CASSPIGGSSYNEQFF. The CDR3 DNA reads TGTGCCAGCAGCCCCATAGGCGGGAGCTCCTACAATGAGCAGTTCTTC.

The chain recombines TRBV6-1 with TRBJ1-4, with 10 nucleotides matching TRBD1. CDR3 length: 17 amino acids. The ends lost 2 bases at V and 8 bases at J; junction bases unmatched: 11. The germline V gene has CDR1 MNHNS and CDR2 SASEGT. The CDR3 DNA reads TGTGCCAGCAGTGAACCCTCACTGACAGGGGGCAAGGAAAAACTGTTTTTT. Translating gives CASSEPSLTGGKEKLFF.

Only a few counts were recorded for this clone. This sequence joins TRBV7-9 and TRBJ2-5, with TRBD2 identical over 11 bases. Germline V gives CDR1 SEHNR, CDR2 FQNEAQ (reference sequence). The junction had 5 bases not matched to a gene; V was cut back by 3 bases and J by 5 bases. CDR3 length: 15 residues. The CDR3 loop is CASSFGLAGDETQYF. Here the CDR3 DNA reads TGTGCCAGCAGCTTTGGACTAGCGGGTGACGAGACCCAGTACTTC.

The chain couples TRBV6-5 to TRBJ2-7; 8 nucleotides match TRBD2. The CDR3 totals 15 residues. CDR1 is MNHEY, CDR2 SVGAGI, per germline. J was trimmed by 3 bases and V by 4 bases; bases with no gene match: 8. CDR3 nucleotides: TGTGCCAGCAGTTTGGGACTAGTAAGGGGCTACGAGCAGTACTTC. It encodes CASSLGLVRGYEQYF.